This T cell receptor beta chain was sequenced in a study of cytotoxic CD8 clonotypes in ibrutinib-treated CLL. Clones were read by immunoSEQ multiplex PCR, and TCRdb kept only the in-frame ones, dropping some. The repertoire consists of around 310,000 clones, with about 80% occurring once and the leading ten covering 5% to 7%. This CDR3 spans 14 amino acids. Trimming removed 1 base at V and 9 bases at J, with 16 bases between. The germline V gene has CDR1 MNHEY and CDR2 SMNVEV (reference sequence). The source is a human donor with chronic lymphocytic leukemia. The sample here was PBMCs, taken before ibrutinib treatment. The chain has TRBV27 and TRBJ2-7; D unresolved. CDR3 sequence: CASSLYVPPLRQYF. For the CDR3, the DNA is TGTGCCAGCAGTTTATATGTTCCGCCCCTAAGGCAGTACTTC.